The 3 T cell receptor beta chains in this list originate from one sample, sequenced in a study of T cells expressing NK-cell markers. With the 5' RACE reads reprocessed, TCRdb shows one record per CDR3 protein and no DNA. In total, the table holds 350,000 to 400,000 distinct CDR3 sequences. What was sequenced was blood T cells: a sorted CD56 or NKG2C T cell subset, CD4+ or CD8+ T cells, or bulk PBMC T cells (not recorded which). These receptors were collected from a woman aged 45 to 65 in good health.

This sequence joins TRBV28 and TRBJ2-6; TCRdb indicates TRBD2, and absent DNA this call remains unverified. The CDR3 consists of 14 residues. Germline V gives CDR1 MDHEN, CDR2 SYDVKM. The CDR3 sequence is CASSPVPGANVLTF.

The gene calls are TRBV5-6 and TRBJ2-3; TCRdb reports TRBD2, a call that lacks DNA to check it against. From germline, CDR1 is SGHDT and CDR2 YYEEEE. This CDR3 region has 16 residues. CDR3 sequence reads: CASSLSQRDPSRTQYF.

The chain uses TRBV30 and TRBJ2-3; no DNA is available, so the TRBD2 call from TCRdb remains unchecked. The CDR3 is made up of 15 amino acids. Germline values: CDR1 GTSNPN, CDR2 SVGIG (reference sequence). The CDR3 spells CAWSRRESSTDTQYF.